The 24 T cell receptor beta chains given below trace back to one sample, sequenced in a study of shared clonotypes between healthy human individuals (TCRdb year 2020). Receptors were amplified or captured by the immunoSEQ multiplex PCR assay. TCRdb's version of the immuneACCESS table is confined to in-frame rearrangements and falls short of the full clone set. An unresolved V gene accounts for under half of the shortfall where checked; the remainder is of unknown origin. In all, the sample holds around 500,000 clones, and around three quarters of those were seen once. The top ten hold around 12% of the sample. The sample taken for sequencing was PBMCs. These receptor sequences come from a woman between 35 and 50 years old in good health. Some clones in this sample may be carry-over from other donors' samples.

The chain carries TRBV5-4 and TRBJ2-1; 7 bases agree with TRBD2. Trimming removed 4 bases from V and 4 bases from J; junction bases left unmatched: 5. CDR3 length: 14 residues. Germline V gene sequence: CDR1 SGHNT, CDR2 YYREEE (reference sequence). The CDR3 loop is CASSPPGLYNEQFF. In DNA, the CDR3 is TGTGCCAGCAGCCCCCCGGGACTATACAATGAGCAGTTCTTC.

The rearrangement links TRBV7-3 to TRBJ1-1; possible D gene TRBD1, 5 bases. Germline assignment: CDR1 SGHTA and CDR2 FQGTGA. There are 14 residues in the CDR3. V lost 4 bases and J lost 1, with 10 bases in between. The CDR3 loop is CASSSGPENTEAFF. The CDR3 nucleotides read TGTGCCAGCAGCTCGGGACCCGAGAACACTGAAGCTTTCTTT.

This clone has a count of ten or more. This sequence joins TRBV25-1 and TRBJ1-1; no clear D. Trimming shortened V by 4 bases and J by 1 base, and 10 bases separated the two germline ends. The CDR3 spans 14 residues. Germline lookup yields CDR1 MGHDK and CDR2 SYGVNS. The CDR3 spells CASSGAGRNTEAFF. The CDR3 coding sequence is TGTGCCAGCAGTGGGGCAGGACGGAACACTGAAGCTTTCTTT.

The genes are TRBV27 and TRBJ1-2; no clear D. Trimming shortened V by 2 bases and J by 13 bases, and 11 bases separated the two germline ends. Germline CDR1 is MNHEY and CDR2 is SMNVEV (reference sequence). This CDR3 is built from 11 residues. CDR3 amino acids: CASSLRGPATF. For the CDR3, the DNA is TGTGCCAGCAGTTTACGAGGGCCCGCCACCTTC.

This clone was counted many times. The J gene is TRBJ2-3, the V gene TRBV2, with D unclear. The germline CDR1 and CDR2 sequences are SNHLY and FYNNEI. There are 14 residues in the CDR3. The V end lost 6 bases, the J end lost 4 bases, and 14 bases lay between the germline ends. CDR3 amino acids: CASSDGSTADTQYF. DNA of the CDR3: TGTGCCAGCAGCGACGGTTCCACGGCAGATACGCAGTATTTT.

The V call is TRBV7-8, the J call TRBJ2-2, with D maybe TRBD1 (6 bases). Germline CDR1 is SGHVS and CDR2 is FQNEAQ. The length of the CDR3 is 15 residues. V dropped 3 bases and J dropped 0 bases, with 8 bases sitting between them. CDR3 sequence: CASSLGHSNTGELFF. Here the CDR3 DNA reads TGTGCCAGCAGCTTGGGACACTCGAACACCGGGGAGCTGTTTTTT.

The chain carries TRBV4-2 and TRBJ1-4; D might be TRBD1 (5 bases). Trimming left V 4 bases short and J 0 bases short, with 9 bases between. Looked up from germline, CDR1 is LGHNA and CDR2 is YNFKEQ. CDR3 length: 15 residues. For the CDR3, the DNA is TGTGCCAGCAGCCGGGAACAGGCAACTAATGAAAAACTGTTTTTT. Translating it yields CASSREQATNEKLFF.

In its sample, this clone was seen a few times. This rearrangement joins TRBV5-1 to TRBJ2-7; tentative D call: TRBD2 (5 bases). Trimming removed 4 bases at V and 0 bases at J, with 14 bases between. The CDR3 consists of 15 residues. The germline CDR1 and CDR2 sequences are SGHRS and YFSETQ. The CDR3, as DNA: TGCGCCAGCAGCGAGAGCGGTCTACGCTCCTACGAGCAGTACTTC. This gives the protein CASSESGLRSYEQYF.

Notes on this clone: Other DNA sequences in the sample encode the same CDR3. The chain links TRBV28 to TRBJ2-7, with D hard to call. CDR3 length: 12 residues. The germline V gene has CDR1 MDHEN and CDR2 SYDVKM. The V gene lost 2 bases and the J gene lost 4 bases, with 6 bases spanning the gap. Written as DNA, the CDR3 is TGTGCCAGCAGTTTACGCGGATACGAGCAGTACTTC. It translates to CASSLRGYEQYF.

The table lists this clone with a count of one. This rearrangement joins TRBV7-3 to TRBJ2-1; D not resolved. This CDR3 region has 13 residues. From germline, CDR1 is SGHTA and CDR2 FQGTGA. The V and J ends lost 5 bases and 3 bases respectively, with 8 bases between them. The CDR3 is CASSGPNYNEQFF. Written as DNA, the CDR3 is TGTGCCAGCAGCGGCCCGAACTACAATGAGCAGTTCTTC.

The chain links TRBV19 to TRBJ1-3; maybe TRBD1 (5 bases). The V gene lost 7 bases and the J gene lost 3 bases, with 16 bases spanning the gap. Germline CDR1 is LNHDA and CDR2 is SQIVND (reference sequence). The CDR3 has 15 amino acids. CDR3 region: CASTLGSGGGNTIYF. CDR3 nucleotide sequence: TGTGCCAGTACTCTCGGTTCGGGGGGTGGAAACACCATATATTTT.

The chain couples TRBV6-6 to TRBJ2-7; D not resolved. The ends were cut back, 8 bases at V and 1 base at J, with 12 bases in the middle. This CDR3 contains 13 residues. Germline values: CDR1 MNHNY, CDR2 SVGAGI (reference sequence). CDR3 protein: CASAPDGSYEQYF. The CDR3 nucleotides are TGTGCCAGCGCCCCGGACGGATCCTACGAGCAGTACTTC.

This chain uses TRBV7-3 with TRBJ1-1, with 8 bases matching TRBD1. Germline loops: CDR1 SGHTA, CDR2 FQGTGA. This CDR3 is built from 15 residues. J lost 1 base, V lost 1 base, and 2 bases had no gene match. This CDR3 reads CASSLMGTGNTEAFF. The CDR3 DNA is TGTGCCAGCAGCTTAATGGGGACAGGGAACACTGAAGCTTTCTTT. Filled out from reference TRBV7-3 and TRBJ1-1, the complete variable domain reads GAGVSQTPSNKVTEKGKYVELRCDPISGHTALYWYRQSLGQGPEFLIYFQGTGAADDSGLPNDRFFAVRPEGSVSTLKIQRTERGDSAVYLCASSLMGTGNTEAFFGQGTRLTVV.

This chain uses TRBV7-8 with TRBJ2-1; 8 nucleotides line up with TRBD2. This CDR3 has 19 amino acids. The germline gives CDR1 SGHVS, CDR2 FQNEAQ. J was trimmed by 1 base and V by 3 bases; bases with no gene match: 14. CDR3 sequence: CASSFVYSLGLESYNEQFF. Written as DNA, the CDR3 is TGTGCCAGCAGCTTCGTCTACAGTTTGGGACTAGAGTCCTACAATGAGCAGTTCTTC. Together with reference TRBV7-8 and TRBJ2-1, the CDR3 gives the full variable domain: GAGVSQSPRYKVAKRGQDVALRCDPISGHVSLFWYQQALGQGPEFLTYFQNEAQLDKSGLPSDRFFAERPEGSVSTLKIQRTQQEDSAVYLCASSFVYSLGLESYNEQFFGPGTRLTVL.

This clone was picked up a small number of times. DNA of the CDR3: TGTGCCTGGAGTGAGACAGGGAGGACTGAAGCTTTCTTT. This translates into CAWSETGRTEAFF. The V and J genes are TRBV30 and TRBJ1-1; 7 bases map to TRBD1. This CDR3 comprises 13 residues. Germline V gene lookup returns CDR1 GTSNPN and CDR2 SVGIG (reference sequence). The V gene end was trimmed by 1 base and the J gene end by 5 bases; junction bases not matched to a gene: 4. The whole variable domain, remainder taken from reference TRBV30 and TRBJ1-1, is SQTIHQWPATLVQPVGSPLSLECTVEGTSNPNLYWYRQAAGRGLQLLFYSVGIGQISSEVPQNLSASRPQDRQFILSSKKLLLSDSGFYLCAWSETGRTEAFFGQGTRLTVV.

This chain joins TRBV7-8 and TRBJ2-2; D could derive from TRBD1 or TRBD2 (5 bases each). The CDR3 is 14 amino acids. V was trimmed by 3 bases and J by 3 bases, leaving 8 bases between them. Germline CDR1 is SGHVS and CDR2 is FQNEAQ. CDR3 nucleotides: TGTGCCAGCAGCTTGGGGGTCGACACCGGGGAGCTGTTTTTT. Residues: CASSLGVDTGELFF.

This clone was seen a handful of times. The V call is TRBV9, the J call TRBJ2-1, with 13 bases fitting TRBD2. Trimming took 3 bases from V and 5 from J; bases not matched to a gene: 17. There are 20 residues in the CDR3. Germline V gene lookup returns CDR1 SGDLS and CDR2 YYNGEE. CDR3 region: CASSAPPTPGLAGPDNEQFF. In nucleotides, the CDR3 is TGTGCCAGCAGCGCACCCCCGACTCCGGGACTAGCGGGACCAGACAATGAGCAGTTCTTC.

This rearrangement joins TRBV21-1 to TRBJ2-7; TRBD2, the D gene given by the table, was not confirmed from the DNA. TRBV21-1 has pseudogene status. This CDR3 has 15 amino acids. The CDR3 reads CASSKVYYSTYEQYF. The CDR3 bases are TGTGCCAGCAGCAAAGTCTACTATTCAACCTACGAGCAGTACTTC.

The gene calls are TRBV28 and TRBJ2-1; 9 bases are shared with TRBD2. From germline, CDR1 is MDHEN and CDR2 SYDVKM. The CDR3 extends over 15 amino acids. The junction had 8 bases not matched to a gene; V was cut back by 7 bases and J by 4 bases. The chain's CDR3 is CASTLAGPFYNEQFF. The CDR3 region has the DNA TGTGCCAGCACCCTAGCGGGGCCGTTTTACAATGAGCAGTTCTTC.

The CDR3 DNA follows: TGTGCCAGCAGCTTAGGAGCAGGGACCGGGGAGCTGTTTTTT. Translating it yields CASSLGAGTGELFF. The V gene is TRBV7-2, the J gene TRBJ2-2; D possibly corresponds to TRBD1 (5 bases). The CDR3 is 14 amino acids. CDR1 and CDR2 (germline): SGHTA, FQGNSA. Between the trimmed V and J ends, which lost 1 base and 5 bases, there was a span of 8 bases.

The chain joins TRBV2 to TRBJ2-2, with 7 bases that match TRBD1. Germline V gene lookup returns CDR1 SNHLY and CDR2 FYNNEI. J gave up 4 bases and V 5 bases, and 10 bases lay outside the gene matches. There are 16 residues in the CDR3. The CDR3 bases are TGTGCCAGCAGTCCCACCCGGGCAGGGGGCACCGGGGAGCTGTTTTTT. It translates to CASSPTRAGGTGELFF. Full variable domain (rest looked up from reference TRBV2 and TRBJ2-2): EPEVTQTPSHQVTQMGQEVILRCVPISNHLYFYWYRQILGQKVEFLVSFYNNEISEKSEIFDDQFSVERPDGSNFTLKIRSTKLEDSAMYFCASSPTRAGGTGELFFGEGSRLTVL.

CDR3 sequence (DNA): TGTGCCAGCAGCCAAGATGCGACGCACAGCACAGATACGCAGTATTTT. Encoded protein: CASSQDATHSTDTQYF. The gene calls are TRBV4-2 and TRBJ2-3, with unresolved D. This CDR3 is built from 16 residues. Trimming removed 0 bases at V and 0 bases at J, with 10 bases between. The germline CDR1 and CDR2 sequences are LGHNA and YNFKEQ.

To note about this clone: This sample also contains other DNA sequences that code for the same CDR3. V is TRBV5-1 and J is TRBJ2-3; unclear D gene. The CDR3 has 14 amino acids. Trimming took 0 bases from V and 1 from J, leaving 6 bases between them. Germline values: CDR1 SGHRS, CDR2 YFSETQ. The CDR3 loop is CASSLVAGTDTQYF. The CDR3 nucleotides are TGCGCCAGCAGCTTGGTGGCTGGCACAGATACGCAGTATTTT.

This chain uses TRBV7-8 with TRBJ1-4, with 8 bases identical to TRBD1. V lost 4 bases to trimming and J lost 7 bases; unmatched junction nucleotides: 23. Germline CDR1 SGHVS, CDR2 FQNEAQ. The CDR3 is 20 amino acids. The CDR3 here is CASSSRRARGPELTPEKLFF. Here the CDR3 DNA reads TGTGCCAGCAGCTCGCGCCGAGCCAGGGGGCCTGAGCTCACCCCTGAAAAACTGTTTTTT. Based on the CDR3 plus reference TRBV7-8 and TRBJ1-4, the full variable domain is GAGVSQSPRYKVAKRGQDVALRCDPISGHVSLFWYQQALGQGPEFLTYFQNEAQLDKSGLPSDRFFAERPEGSVSTLKIQRTQQEDSAVYLCASSSRRARGPELTPEKLFFGSGTQLSVL.